These 30 T cell receptor beta chains were all obtained from the same sample, sequenced in a study of T-cell memory formation after mild COVID-19. TCRdb reprocessed the 5' RACE reads with MiXCR, giving one entry per CDR3 protein. The sample includes around 150,000 distinct CDR3 sequences, around a tenth of them seen just once. The sample taken for sequencing was PBMCs or a T cell subset sorted from them (not recorded which). Receptor source: a man younger than 30 who had mild COVID-19 (a few samples of this study predate the infection). Cell type and time point are not known.

This rearrangement joins TRBV29-1 to TRBJ1-2; tentatively, D is TRBD1 (6 bases). Trimming stripped 6 bases from V and 0 bases from J, with 17 bases between. CDR1 and CDR2 from the germline V gene are SQVTM and ANQGSEA. The CDR3 has 15 residues. The DNA for the CDR3 is TGCAGCGTCAACCGGGACACCCGGACTAACTATGGCTACACCTTC. As protein: CSVNRDTRTNYGYTF.

V is TRBV5-6 and J is TRBJ2-4; TRBD2 might be the D (5 bases). This CDR3 contains 14 residues. With 2 bases removed from V and 9 bases from J, the gap between germline ends came to 15 bases. Germline V CDR1 and CDR2: SGHDT, YYEEEE. CDR3 sequence (DNA): TGTGCCAGCAGCTTCGGGGAACAAAGGAGCATTCAGTACTTC. Protein sequence: CASSFGEQRSIQYF.

This clonotype was seen repeatedly, ten times or more. V gene TRBV28 combines with J gene TRBJ2-3; 8 bases fit TRBD2. Germline V gives CDR1 MDHEN, CDR2 SYDVKM. This CDR3 region has 16 residues. J gave up 3 bases and V 4 bases, and 9 bases lay outside the gene matches. CDR3 amino acids: CASSSGRRGVTDTQYF. CDR3 nucleotides: TGTGCCAGCAGTTCCGGAAGGCGGGGGGTTACAGATACGCAGTATTTT.

The V call is TRBV4-1, the J call TRBJ2-3; D unresolved. This CDR3 has 16 residues. Germline V gene sequence: CDR1 MGHRA, CDR2 YSYEKL. V lost 0 bases and J 0 bases, leaving 10 bases between the germline ends. The CDR3 DNA is TGCGCCAGCAGCCAAGAATCGATTCCTAGCACAGATACGCAGTATTTT. Translating it yields CASSQESIPSTDTQYF.

In this sample, this clonotype turned up a few times. V is TRBV4-3 and J is TRBJ2-1; 14 nucleotides line up with TRBD2. J gave up 9 bases and V 1 base, and 11 bases lay outside the gene matches. There are 18 residues in the CDR3. CDR1 is LGHNA, CDR2 YSLEER, per germline. CDR3 amino acids: CASSQGTTGLAGAPEQFF. CDR3 nucleotides: TGCGCCAGCAGCCAAGGAACCACGGGACTAGCGGGGGCCCCTGAGCAGTTCTTC.

At least ten counts were recorded for this clonotype. The CDR3 DNA reads as TGTGCCAGCAGCTTAGTCGCAACAGGGTTCTCTGGGGCCAACGTCCTGACTTTC. As protein: CASSLVATGFSGANVLTF. The chain uses TRBV7-3 and TRBJ2-6; tentative D call: TRBD1 (6 bases). Trimming left V 2 bases short and J 0 bases short, with 14 bases between. CDR1 and CDR2 (germline): SGHTA, FQGTGA. The CDR3 runs to 18 residues.

This clonotype has just a few counts. The V call is TRBV5-1, the J call TRBJ1-1; TRBD1 might be the D (5 bases). The V end lost 0 bases, the J end lost 1 base, and 10 bases lay between the germline ends. The CDR3 is 15 residues long. Germline V gene lookup returns CDR1 SGHRS and CDR2 YFSETQ. Here the CDR3 DNA reads TGCGCCAGCAGCTTGGCCGGGGGGTGGAACACTGAAGCTTTCTTT. Translated, it gives CASSLAGGWNTEAFF.

This clonotype was seen repeatedly, ten times or more. A read error may account for a junction end that differs from germline. The chain has TRBV7-7 and TRBJ2-5; 8 bases map to TRBD2. Germline V gene sequence: CDR1 SSHAT, CDR2 FNYEAQ (reference sequence). The CDR3 loop spans 14 amino acids. The CDR3 nucleotides are TGTGCTAGCAGCCTCGGACTAGCACAAGAGACCCAGTACTTC. Translation gives CASSLGLAQETQYF. Supplemented by reference TRBV7-7 and TRBJ2-5, the full variable domain reads GAGVSQSPRYKVTKRGQDVTLRCDPISSHATLYWYQQALGQGPEFLTYFNYEAQPDKSGLPSDRFSAERPEGSISTLTIQRTEQRDSAMYRCASSLGLAQETQYFGPGTRLLVL.

The rearrangement links TRBV15 to TRBJ2-3; D tentatively reads TRBD1 or TRBD2 (5 bases each). The CDR3 spans 16 residues. The ends were cut back, 2 bases at V and 2 bases at J, with 14 bases in the middle. From germline, CDR1 is LNHNV and CDR2 YYDKDF (reference sequence). The CDR3 loop is CATSRLLGGYTDTQYF. As DNA, the CDR3 is TGTGCCACCAGCAGACTACTTGGGGGATACACAGATACGCAGTATTTT.

J is TRBJ2-3 and V is TRBV6-5; weak D call: TRBD2 (6 bases). This CDR3 comprises 14 residues. CDR1 and CDR2 (germline): MNHEY, SVGAGI. V was pared by 6 bases and J by 4 bases, with 14 bases between. This CDR3 is CASRRLGAPDTQYF. The CDR3 DNA sequence: TGTGCCAGCAGGAGACTAGGGGCGCCAGATACGCAGTATTTT.

This clonotype was seen only a few times. This rearrangement joins TRBV7-6 to TRBJ2-1, with unresolved D. V was clipped by 5 bases and J by 0 bases, with 14 bases between them. The CDR3 length is 16 residues. Germline V CDR1 and CDR2: SGHVS, FNYEAQ. DNA of the CDR3: TGTGCCAGCAGCCCTGACTCGCGTAGCTCCTACAATGAGCAGTTCTTC. Amino acids: CASSPDSRSSYNEQFF.

The genes are TRBV24-1 and TRBJ1-5; a weak D match, TRBD1 (5 bases). The germline CDR1 and CDR2 sequences are KGHDR and SFDVKD. V lost 2 bases and J lost 4, with 11 bases in between. CDR3 size: 15 residues. The CDR3 region is CATSDSPGKNQPQHF. The CDR3 DNA follows: TGTGCCACCAGTGATTCCCCAGGGAAGAATCAGCCCCAGCATTTT.

The J gene is TRBJ2-3, the V gene TRBV4-3; 10 bases map to TRBD2. CDR3 length: 17 residues. Germline V gene data show CDR1 as LGHNA and CDR2 as YSLEER. V lost 4 bases and J lost 0; bases outside the gene matches: 7. The chain's CDR3 is CASSPSGGVPSTDTQYF. The CDR3 bases are TGCGCCAGCAGCCCCAGCGGGGGGGTTCCTAGCACAGATACGCAGTATTTT.

This clonotype came up a few times. The V gene is TRBV30, the J gene TRBJ2-5; unclear D gene. CDR1 and CDR2 from the germline V gene are GTSNPN and SVGIG (reference sequence). This CDR3 has 12 amino acids. The V gene lost 0 bases and the J gene lost 5 bases, with 7 bases spanning the gap. CDR3 sequence (DNA): TGTGCCTGGAGTGTAACCTGGGAGACCCAGTACTTC. It specifies CAWSVTWETQYF.

V usage is TRBV20-1 and J usage is TRBJ1-3; D not certain. The CDR3 spans 15 residues. Per germline, CDR1 DFQATT and CDR2 SNEGSKA (reference sequence). Trimming stripped 3 bases from V and 0 bases from J, with 12 bases between. In nucleotides, the CDR3 is TGCAGTGCTAGTCCAGGATACGCCTCTGGAAACACCATATATTTT. Translating gives CSASPGYASGNTIYF.

The V call is TRBV7-3, the J call TRBJ2-3, with 8 bases lining up with TRBD2. The CDR3 is 15 amino acids. The germline gives CDR1 SGHTA, CDR2 FQGTGA. V lost 6 bases to trimming and J lost 3 bases; unmatched junction nucleotides: 8. This chain's CDR3 is CASSYIAGSTDTQYF. Written as DNA, the CDR3 is TGTGCCAGCAGTTATATAGCGGGGAGTACAGATACGCAGTATTTT.

Written as DNA, the CDR3 is TGTGCCAGCAGTCCTCGGGACTCCACTGCACGCCAGTACTTC. This encodes CASSPRDSTARQYF. V is TRBV12-3 or TRBV12-4 and J is TRBJ2-5; D might be TRBD2 (6 bases). V was clipped by 5 bases and J by 10 bases, with 20 bases between them. There are 14 residues in the CDR3.

This clonotype was found once. This chain links TRBV4-1 with TRBJ2-1; 9 positions match TRBD2. The CDR3 has 16 amino acids. V shed 4 bases, J shed 9 bases, and the junction held 13 bases outside the gene matches. The germline gives CDR1 MGHRA, CDR2 YSYEKL. The CDR3 sequence is CASSPLYPAGGGEQFF. The DNA for the CDR3 is TGCGCCAGCAGCCCATTGTATCCAGCGGGGGGTGGTGAGCAGTTCTTC.

V is TRBV5-1 and J is TRBJ2-5; D perhaps matches TRBD1 (6 bases). CDR1 is SGHRS and CDR2 is YFSETQ in the germline V gene. The length of the CDR3 is 13 residues. Between the trimmed V and J ends, which lost 7 bases and 7 bases, there was a span of 17 bases. The CDR3 bases are TGCGCCAGCGGACAGAACTTTGTGCGGACCCAGTACTTC. Protein: CASGQNFVRTQYF.

The gene calls are TRBV24-1 and TRBJ2-7; tentatively, D is TRBD1 (5 bases). This CDR3 is 15 amino acids long. In germline, CDR1 is KGHDR, CDR2 SFDVKD. The germline V and J ends were trimmed by 7 bases and 3 bases, with 18 bases remaining between them. The CDR3 DNA is TGTGCCACCAGACCCGACAGATATCCCCTCTACGAGCAGTACTTC. Translated, it gives CATRPDRYPLYEQYF.

This clonotype was counted a few times. The genes are TRBV6-6 and TRBJ1-4; 11 bases line up with TRBD1. From germline, CDR1 is MNHNY and CDR2 SVGAGI (reference sequence). This CDR3 region has 15 residues. Trimming removed 5 bases from V and 8 bases from J; junction bases left unmatched: 7. The CDR3 coding sequence is TGTGCCAGCAGTCCGAGGACAGGGGGCGCCGAAAAACTGTTTTTT. Translation gives CASSPRTGGAEKLFF.

The chain is built from TRBV7-9 and TRBJ2-3; no clear D gene. V was cut by 5 bases and J by 1 base, with 4 bases left in between. Germline-derived CDR1 and CDR2 are SEHNR and FQNEAQ (reference sequence). The CDR3 runs 12 residues. The CDR3: CASSRRTDTQYF. For the CDR3, the DNA is TGTGCCAGCAGCCGCCGCACAGATACGCAGTATTTT. Full variable domain (outside the CDR3, taken from reference TRBV7-9 and TRBJ2-3): DTGVSQNPRHKITKRGQNVTFRCDPISEHNRLYWYRQTLGQGPEFLTYFQNEAQLEKSRLLSDRFSAERPKGSFSTLEIQRTEQGDSAMYLCASSRRTDTQYFGPGTRLTVL.

This rearrangement joins TRBV12-3 or TRBV12-4 to TRBJ2-3; the D call may be TRBD1 or TRBD2 (6 bases each). This CDR3 spans 12 amino acids. V lost 4 bases, J lost 6 bases, and 8 bases lay in between. DNA for the CDR3: TGTGCCAGCAGTTGGGGGGCGGATACGCAGTATTTT. Its translation: CASSWGADTQYF.

In this sample, this clonotype turned up a few times. J is TRBJ2-5 and V is TRBV29-1; D may be TRBD1 (6 bases). The V gene's germline CDR1 is SQVTM and CDR2 ANQGSEA. The CDR3 covers 13 residues. The V end was cut by 7 bases, the J end by 5 bases, with 17 bases between. CDR3 loop: CSAQGTPGETQYF. As DNA, the CDR3 is TGCAGCGCCCAGGGGACACCAGGGGAGACCCAGTACTTC.

This clonotype has a handful of counts. The DNA of the CDR3 is TGCAGTGCTAGACCCGGGGGCCGGCGGGAGGATACGCAGTATTTT. Translating it yields CSARPGGRREDTQYF. The chain links TRBV20-1 to TRBJ2-3, with a tentative D call TRBD2 (7 bases). Germline values: CDR1 DFQATT, CDR2 SNEGSKA (reference sequence). The CDR3 is made up of 15 amino acids. V dropped 2 bases and J dropped 6 bases, with 18 bases sitting between them.

This clonotype appeared many times. In DNA, the CDR3 is TGTGCCAGCAGTCCGCTTTCGGCGGACAGCTATGGCTACACCTTC. Translated: CASSPLSADSYGYTF. The rearrangement links TRBV9 to TRBJ1-2; a possible D gene is TRBD1 (6 bases). Germline CDR1 is SGDLS and CDR2 is YYNGEE. Deletions cut 5 bases from V and 4 bases from J, with 18 bases between. The CDR3 runs 15 residues.

This CDR3 is CASSPVLGGTSYEQYF. The CDR3 coding sequence is TGTGCCAGCTCACCGGTCTTAGGAGGCACGTCCTACGAGCAGTACTTC. The genes are TRBV18 and TRBJ2-7; TRBD2 is a possible D gene (5 bases). V was shortened by 3 bases and J by 1 base, with 16 bases between the two germline ends. The CDR3 is 16 amino acids. Germline CDR1 and CDR2: KGHSH and LQKENI.

The gene calls are TRBV5-1 and TRBJ2-3; D may match TRBD1 or TRBD2 (6 bases each). The CDR3 has 16 amino acids. V dropped 8 bases and J dropped 6 bases, with 25 bases sitting between them. Germline lookup yields CDR1 SGHRS and CDR2 YFSETQ. CDR3 DNA sequence: TGCGCCAGTCTAAGGGGCGGGACACCCTCAGGGGATACGCAGTATTTT. It encodes CASLRGGTPSGDTQYF.

The rearrangement joins TRBV18 to TRBJ2-3; D gene uncertain. Trimming removed 2 bases at V and 0 bases at J, with 9 bases between. The V gene's germline CDR1 is KGHSH and CDR2 LQKENI. This CDR3 has 15 amino acids. The CDR3 loop reads CASSPVAASTDTQYF. CDR3 DNA sequence: TGTGCCAGCTCACCAGTGGCGGCTAGCACAGATACGCAGTATTTT. Drawing the rest from reference TRBV18 and TRBJ2-3, the complete variable domain is NAGVMQNPRHLVRRRGQEARLRCSPMKGHSHVYWYRQLPEEGLKFMVYLQKENIIDESGMPKERFSAEFPKEGPSILRIQQVVRGDSAAYFCASSPVAASTDTQYFGPGTRLTVL.

The chain carries TRBV12-3 or TRBV12-4 and TRBJ1-1; D is perhaps TRBD1 (6 bases). The length of the CDR3 is 13 residues. The V end was cut by 5 bases, the J end by 5 bases, with 12 bases between. CDR3 residues: CASSPQTGTEAFF. The CDR3 DNA sequence: TGTGCCAGCAGTCCGCAAACAGGGACTGAAGCTTTCTTT.